One sample yielded the 18 T cell receptor beta chains listed below, sequenced in a study of cytomegalovirus exposure and HLA in healthy donors. The PCR was carried out with 60 Vbeta primers and 13 Jbeta primers. The data were produced by immunoSEQ multiplex PCR, yet TCRdb's version contains in-frame clones alone and is incomplete. The sample carries under 200,000 clones, less than 85% recorded once. Sequenced input: PBMCs. These receptors were taken from a man aged 40-55 years in good health and CMV-seronegative.

The rearrangement uses TRBV5-6 and TRBJ2-7, with D unresolved. CDR3 length: 13 amino acids. Germline V CDR1 and CDR2: SGHDT, YYEEEE. Trimming pared 7 bases from V and 0 bases from J, leaving 11 bases between. In DNA form, the CDR3 reads TGTGCCAGCTCCACAGTGGGCTCCTACGAGCAGTACTTC. Amino acid sequence: CASSTVGSYEQYF.

The CDR3 DNA follows: TGTGCCAGCAGCGCCGGACGGCGAGCGGGAGGGAACATTCAGTACTTC. It translates to CASSAGRRAGGNIQYF. This chain joins TRBV5-6 and TRBJ2-4, with TRBD2 matching over 10 bases. This CDR3 region has 16 residues. Germline lookup yields CDR1 SGHDT and CDR2 YYEEEE. Trimming at V came to 4 bases and at J to 7 bases, leaving 11 bases not matched to a gene.

This clone was observed a handful of times. This rearrangement joins TRBV30 to TRBJ2-5; a weak D match, TRBD1 (6 bases). The end of the DNA fits TRBJ2-7 better, so the J call may be wrong. Per the germline V gene, CDR1 is GTSNPN and CDR2 is SVGIG (reference sequence). The CDR3 runs to 12 residues. The CDR3 is CAWSSDSYEQYF. CDR3 coding DNA: TGTGCCTGGAGCTCGGACAGCTACGAGCAGTACTTC.

This clone was seen a few times. CDR3 loop: CASSLEGTRTGELFF. CDR3 bases: TGTGCCAGCAGCTTGGAGGGGACTAGAACCGGGGAGCTGTTTTTT. The chain uses TRBV5-5 and TRBJ2-2, with 8 bases fitting TRBD2. V gave up 0 bases and J gave up 5 bases; unmatched junction bases: 3. The CDR3 is 15 residues long. Germline V gene sequence: CDR1 SGHKS, CDR2 YYEKEE (reference sequence).

This chain connects TRBV5-1 to TRBJ1-1; 7 bases fit TRBD1. The germline V gene encodes CDR1 SGHRS and CDR2 YFSETQ. The ends lost 3 bases at V and 5 bases at J; junction bases unmatched: 4. The CDR3 spans 13 residues. The chain's CDR3 is CASSSDRRTEAFF. Written as DNA, the CDR3 is TGCGCCAGCAGCTCGGACAGGAGGACTGAAGCTTTCTTT.

This chain joins TRBV9 and TRBJ2-7; TRBD1 agrees at 7 bases. The CDR3 length is 14 residues. Germline V CDR1 and CDR2: SGDLS, YYNGEE. With 3 bases clipped from V and 6 bases from J, the junction kept 9 bases outside the gene matches. This CDR3 reads CASSAQTGNGEQYF. CDR3 coding DNA: TGTGCCAGCAGCGCCCAGACAGGGAATGGCGAGCAGTACTTC.

The chain recombines TRBV4-1 with TRBJ2-3; maybe TRBD2 (5 bases). CDR1 is MGHRA, CDR2 YSYEKL, per germline. The CDR3 runs 16 residues. V lost 5 bases to trimming and J lost 2 bases, with 17 bases between them. CDR3 DNA sequence: TGCGCCAGCAGCGAACGGATCGGGGAAATCACAGATACGCAGTATTTT. Protein: CASSERIGEITDTQYF.

J is TRBJ2-1 and V is TRBV10-3, with 7 positions matching TRBD2. V was pared by 2 bases and J by 5 bases, with 3 bases of the junction left unmatched. This CDR3 has 14 residues. The germline V gene has CDR1 ENHRY and CDR2 SYGVKD. CDR3 in amino acids: CAISERGEHNEQFF. Here the CDR3 DNA reads TGTGCCATCAGTGAGCGGGGGGAGCACAATGAGCAGTTCTTC.

J is TRBJ2-5 and V is TRBV7-3, with 8 bases lining up with TRBD2. The CDR3 has 15 amino acids. Germline CDR1 reads SGHTA; CDR2 reads FQGTGA. Losses at the gene ends were 0 bases for V and 5 bases for J; bases not matched to a gene: 5. The CDR3 DNA is TGTGCCAGCAGCTTAACGGGACTAGTCCTCGAGACCCAGTACTTC. It is translated as CASSLTGLVLETQYF.

In this sample, this clone turned up a few times. DNA of the CDR3: TGTGCTAGTGGCCCAGGGACTAGCGGGAGACTCGACGAGCAGTACTTC. Translation: CASGPGTSGRLDEQYF. The rearrangement links TRBV12-5 to TRBJ2-7; 14 bases are shared with TRBD2. In germline, CDR1 is LGHNT, CDR2 FRNRAP. This CDR3 region has 16 residues. V shed 6 bases, J shed 5 bases, and the junction held 9 bases outside the gene matches.

The J gene is TRBJ2-5, the V gene TRBV7-9, with 11 bases aligning to TRBD2. The length of the CDR3 is 18 residues. CDR1 and CDR2 (germline): SEHNR, FQNEAQ (reference sequence). Trimming took 1 base from V and 5 from J; bases not matched to a gene: 12. CDR3 protein: CASSLVPLAGGRRETQYF. The CDR3 region has the DNA TGTGCCAGCAGCTTAGTACCCCTAGCGGGGGGCCGGAGGGAGACCCAGTACTTC.

The gene calls are TRBV15 and TRBJ2-5, with D maybe TRBD1 (6 bases). The DNA end favors TRBJ2-7, so the J call may be wrong. There are 16 residues in the CDR3. Germline loops: CDR1 LNHNV, CDR2 YYDKDF (reference sequence). The CDR3 loop is CATSRDKQGSSYEQYF. As DNA, the CDR3 is TGTGCCACCAGCAGAGATAAACAGGGCAGCTCCTACGAGCAGTACTTC.

J is TRBJ2-2 and V is TRBV9, with D maybe TRBD2 (5 bases). The CDR3 has 16 residues. CDR1 is SGDLS, CDR2 YYNGEE, per germline. Trimming took 3 bases from V and 6 from J, leaving 18 bases between them. This CDR3 is CASSGSRLPEAGELFF. The CDR3 DNA is TGTGCCAGCAGCGGCTCACGACTACCTGAGGCCGGGGAGCTGTTTTTT.

The chain links TRBV6-5 to TRBJ1-2, with 10 bases matching TRBD1. The CDR3 consists of 14 residues. Germline lookup yields CDR1 MNHEY and CDR2 SVGAGI. With 6 bases clipped from V and 8 bases from J, the junction kept 9 bases outside the gene matches. The CDR3 sequence: CASRPGTGAEGYTF. CDR3 sequence (DNA): TGTGCCAGCAGACCTGGGACAGGGGCTGAGGGCTACACCTTC.

This clone has only a few counts. J is TRBJ2-5 and V is TRBV11-2; TRBD1 agrees at 7 bases. This CDR3 comprises 13 residues. Germline CDR1 is SGHAT and CDR2 is FQNNGV. V dropped 0 bases and J dropped 9; count of bases not matched to a gene: 4. CDR3 DNA: TGTGCCAGCAGCTTAGATAAGGGGGCATCCCAGTACTTC. It is translated as CASSLDKGASQYF.

The chain carries TRBV19 and TRBJ2-1, with D perhaps matching TRBD2 (6 bases). The length of the CDR3 is 14 residues. Trimming stripped 5 bases from V and 7 bases from J, with 15 bases between. Germline lookup yields CDR1 LNHDA and CDR2 SQIVND (reference sequence). CDR3 in DNA: TGTGCCAGTAGTCCTCCCACGCTAGCGAATGAGCAGTTCTTC. It codes for CASSPPTLANEQFF.

The V call is TRBV5-4, the J call TRBJ2-7; 8 bases align to TRBD2. The CDR3 sequence is 14 residues long. The V gene end was trimmed by 8 bases and the J gene end by 2 bases; junction bases not matched to a gene: 9. Germline CDR1 SGHNT, CDR2 YYREEE (reference sequence). The CDR3 coding sequence is TGTGCCAGTTCTAGCGGGTGGGGCGCCTACGAGCAGTACTTC. This codes for CASSSGWGAYEQYF.

This clone appeared a single time. The chain carries TRBV7-2 and TRBJ2-3; 7 bases match TRBD1. The CDR3 length is 13 residues. Germline CDR1 SGHTA, CDR2 FQGNSA. V lost 3 bases and J lost 4; bases outside the gene matches: 1. The CDR3 coding sequence is TGTGCCAGCAGCTTCCAGGGGGCAGATACGCAGTATTTT. Translated: CASSFQGADTQYF. Full variable domain (rest looked up from reference TRBV7-2 and TRBJ2-3): GAGVSQSPSNKVTEKGKDVELRCDPISGHTALYWYRQSLGQGLEFLIYFQGNSAPDKSGLPSDRFSAERTGGSVSTLTIQRTQQEDSAVYLCASSFQGADTQYFGPGTRLTVL.